This T cell receptor (beta chain) was captured by sequencing in a study of blood T cell repertoires in COVID-19. Overall study context: Both acute and convalescent COVID-19 samples were obtained from the United States, Italy and Spain. In each case, the material was cDNA or gDNA derived from T cells, B-cell-depleted T cells, or PBMCs.

As handled by the study authors: Nucleated cell number was recorded as an estimate derived from reference gene primer amplification. The protocol was immunoSEQ multiplex PCR, while the TCRdb copy is restricted to in-frame clones and leaves out a portion. That table gives V, J and clone size, and the DNA gave D and trimming. The profile shows about 45,000 clones, 85% to 90% of them singletons. CDR3 length equals 14 residues. Germline V gives CDR1 LGHNA, CDR2 YNFKEQ. V lost 4 bases and J 4 bases, leaving 13 bases between the germline ends. This TCR was recovered from a human donor in a cohort sampled during active COVID-19. This chain connects TRBV4-2 to TRBJ2-5, with D hard to call. The source material was peripheral blood. CDR3 protein: CASSRPRGVETQYF. The CDR3 DNA is TGTGCCAGCAGCCGTCCTAGAGGCGTAGAGACCCAGTACTTC.